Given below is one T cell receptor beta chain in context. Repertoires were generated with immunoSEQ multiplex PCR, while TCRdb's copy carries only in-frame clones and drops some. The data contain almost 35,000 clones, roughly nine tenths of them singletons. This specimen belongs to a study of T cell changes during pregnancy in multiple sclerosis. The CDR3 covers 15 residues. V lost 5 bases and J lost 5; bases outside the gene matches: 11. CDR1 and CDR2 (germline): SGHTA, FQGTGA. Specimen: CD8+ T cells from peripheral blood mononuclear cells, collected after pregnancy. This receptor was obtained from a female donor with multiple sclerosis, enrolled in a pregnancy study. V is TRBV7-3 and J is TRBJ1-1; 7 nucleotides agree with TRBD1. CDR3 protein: CASSPVPGQKTEAFF. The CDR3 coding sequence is TGTGCCAGCAGCCCTGTTCCGGGACAGAAGACTGAAGCTTTCTTT.